This passage covers 9 T cell receptor beta chains from one sample sequenced in a study of T cell clones after liver transplantation. Generated by immunoSEQ multiplex PCR, the TCRdb table keeps only in-frame clones and is missing some. In the table there are 9,000 to 10,000 clones, nearly 80% of which are singletons. Specimen: CD8+ T cells from blood, collected before liver transplant. These receptors were taken from a human donor who received a liver transplant.

The genes are TRBV27 and TRBJ2-2, with unresolved D. V lost 2 bases to trimming and J lost 7 bases, with 11 bases between them. Per germline, CDR1 MNHEY and CDR2 SMNVEV (reference sequence). The CDR3 sequence is 14 residues long. In DNA form, the CDR3 reads TGTGCCAGCAGTTTAAAGCTTTCCGGCGGGGAGCTGTTTTTT. Translated: CASSLKLSGGELFF.

This chain's CDR3 is CASSQEAFNYEQFF. The DNA of the CDR3 is TGCGCCAGCAGCCAAGAGGCCTTTAACTATGAGCAGTTCTTC. The rearrangement joins TRBV4-1 to TRBJ2-1; D unclear. V was cut by 0 bases and J by 8 bases, with 11 bases left in between. CDR1 and CDR2 (germline): MGHRA, YSYEKL. This CDR3 has 14 residues.

The chain carries TRBV4-1 and TRBJ2-3, with unresolved D. Looked up from germline, CDR1 is MGHRA and CDR2 is YSYEKL. This CDR3 region has 13 residues. V was clipped by 0 bases and J by 5 bases, with 6 bases between them. DNA of the CDR3: TGCGCCAGCAGCCAAGATCCCTTAGATACGCAGTATTTT. Protein sequence: CASSQDPLDTQYF.

The chain employs TRBV6-5 and TRBJ2-2; D is possibly TRBD1 (6 bases). V was cut by 7 bases and J by 0 bases, with 12 bases left in between. Germline V gene sequence: CDR1 MNHEY, CDR2 SVGAGI. The CDR3 consists of 15 residues. CDR3 amino acids: CASTSGDTNTGELFF. In DNA, the CDR3 is TGTGCCAGCACCTCAGGGGACACGAACACCGGGGAGCTGTTTTTT.

CDR3: CATSMTLAGEKDTQYF. CDR3 in DNA: TGTGCCACCAGCATGACGCTAGCGGGGGAGAAGGATACGCAGTATTTT. J is TRBJ2-3 and V is TRBV15, with 10 bases lining up with TRBD2. The germline V gene has CDR1 LNHNV and CDR2 YYDKDF (reference sequence). Trimming removed 4 bases from V and 6 bases from J; junction bases left unmatched: 10. CDR3 length equals 16 residues.

V gene TRBV11-1 combines with J gene TRBJ1-5, with TRBD1 as a possible D gene (5 bases). The V gene's germline CDR1 is SGHAT and CDR2 FQDESV (reference sequence). V was cut by 1 base and J by 3 bases, with 10 bases left in between. This CDR3 spans 15 amino acids. The DNA of the CDR3 is TGTGCCAGCAGCTTAGGTGGTGGGACCAATCAGCCCCAGCATTTT. Amino acid sequence: CASSLGGGTNQPQHF.

This chain connects TRBV28 to TRBJ1-1; D not resolved. Trimming removed 3 bases at V and 3 bases at J, with 20 bases between. CDR1 and CDR2 (germline): MDHEN, SYDVKM. The CDR3 covers 17 residues. The CDR3 spells CASSFSLPSAEHTEAFF. CDR3 coding DNA: TGTGCCAGCAGTTTCTCTCTCCCATCGGCCGAGCACACTGAAGCTTTCTTT.

The chain is built from TRBV29-1 and TRBJ2-3; D unresolved. The V gene's germline CDR1 is SQVTM and CDR2 ANQGSEA. V lost 3 bases, J lost 5 bases, and 12 bases lay in between. The CDR3 length is 13 residues. CDR3: CSVEDRSLDTQYF. The CDR3, as DNA: TGCAGCGTTGAGGACCGGTCGTTAGATACGCAGTATTTT.

J is TRBJ1-6 and V is TRBV5-4, with D perhaps matching TRBD1 (6 bases). CDR3 length equals 15 residues. Trimming left V 4 bases short and J 9 bases short, with 17 bases between. CDR1 and CDR2 (germline): SGHNT, YYREEE (reference sequence). CDR3 DNA: TGTGCCAGCAGCCTTGCGGGCAGGGGCGGTTCACCCCTCCACTTT. Protein sequence: CASSLAGRGGSPLHF.